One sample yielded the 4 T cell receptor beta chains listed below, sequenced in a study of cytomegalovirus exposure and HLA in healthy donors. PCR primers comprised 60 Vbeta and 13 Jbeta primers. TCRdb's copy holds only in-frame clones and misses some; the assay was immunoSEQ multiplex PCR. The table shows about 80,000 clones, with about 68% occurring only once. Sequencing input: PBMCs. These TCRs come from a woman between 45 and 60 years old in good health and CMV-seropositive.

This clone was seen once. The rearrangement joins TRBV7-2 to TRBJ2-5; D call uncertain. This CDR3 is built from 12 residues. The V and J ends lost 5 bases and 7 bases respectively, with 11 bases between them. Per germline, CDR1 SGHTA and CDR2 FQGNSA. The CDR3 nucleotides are TGTGCCAGCAGCATTCTTCTGGCGACCCAGTACTTC. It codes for CASSILLATQYF.

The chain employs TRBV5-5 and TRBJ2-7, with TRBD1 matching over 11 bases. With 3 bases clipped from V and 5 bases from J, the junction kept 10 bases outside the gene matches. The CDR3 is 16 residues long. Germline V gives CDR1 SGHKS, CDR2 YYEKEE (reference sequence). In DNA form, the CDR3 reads TGTGCCAGCAGCTCGTTTCCCCGGGACAGGGGGGACGAGCAGTACTTC. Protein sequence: CASSSFPRDRGDEQYF.

The chain's CDR3 is CASSSLGQGHSGANVLTF. CDR3 DNA sequence: TGTGCCAGCAGCTCCCTCGGACAGGGTCACTCTGGGGCCAACGTCCTGACTTTC. This chain links TRBV7-3 with TRBJ2-6; 8 bases align to TRBD1. The V segment lost 4 bases and the J segment 0 bases; nucleotides outside the gene matches: 8. Germline V CDR1 and CDR2: SGHTA, FQGTGA. The CDR3 loop spans 18 amino acids.

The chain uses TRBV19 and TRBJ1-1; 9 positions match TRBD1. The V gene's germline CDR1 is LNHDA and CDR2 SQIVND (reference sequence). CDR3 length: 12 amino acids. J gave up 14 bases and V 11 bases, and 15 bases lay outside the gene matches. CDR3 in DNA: TGTGCCTCAAAGGGACAGGGTGGGAGCCAGTTCTTT. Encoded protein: CASKGQGGSQFF.